This T cell receptor beta chain was identified in a study of T cells of healthy individuals. MiXCR, applied by TCRdb to the 5' RACE reads, yields one record per CDR3 protein. The sample carries approximately 100,000 distinct CDR3 sequences, 17% recorded once. This clonotype has only a few counts. V dropped 4 bases and J dropped 6 bases, with 13 bases sitting between them. CDR3 size: 12 residues. The germline V gene has CDR1 DFQATT and CDR2 SNEGSKA (reference sequence). This clonotype was sampled from a human donor in good health. The chain links TRBV20-1 to TRBJ2-7, with D perhaps TRBD1 (6 bases). The CDR3 is CSAITGRSEQYF. DNA of the CDR3: TGCAGTGCTATCACAGGGCGAAGCGAGCAGTACTTC.